This T cell receptor beta chain was recorded in a study of T cells in Graves' hyperthyroidism and ophthalmopathy. General study points: Separating ophthalmopathy from stable hyperthyroidism was achieved by a 13 V-J model.

Amplification yielded TCR beta CDR3 regions, with RNA transcripts as the source. The HTBI set primed first-round TCR CDR3 RT-PCR. One entry per CDR3 protein, called by TCRdb with MiXCR from the multiplex PCR reads. The repertoire holds approximately 560,000 distinct CDR3 sequences, with around 45% as singletons. The CDR3 runs to 13 residues. The V and J ends lost 6 bases and 0 bases respectively, with 8 bases between them. Germline V CDR1 and CDR2: SNHLY, FYNNEI. The diagnostic basis comprised clinical symptoms, serum thyroxine and TRAb, thyroid ultrasound and orbital computed tomography. Turning to this clonotype: Its specificity is not known.

Sequencing was done on a sample of peripheral blood or thyroid tissue (not recorded which). The receptor was isolated from a woman under 30 with Graves' hyperthyroidism. The chain has TRBV2 and TRBJ1-1; D remains ambiguous. Here the CDR3 DNA reads TGTGCCAGCAGGGACCAGGTGAACACTGAAGCTTTCTTT. Its protein product is CASRDQVNTEAFF. Using reference TRBV2 and TRBJ1-1 for the parts outside the CDR3, the full variable domain is EPEVTQTPSHQVTQMGQEVILRCVPISNHLYFYWYRQILGQKVEFLVSFYNNEISEKSEIFDDQFSVERPDGSNFTLKIRSTKLEDSAMYFCASRDQVNTEAFFGQGTRLTVV.